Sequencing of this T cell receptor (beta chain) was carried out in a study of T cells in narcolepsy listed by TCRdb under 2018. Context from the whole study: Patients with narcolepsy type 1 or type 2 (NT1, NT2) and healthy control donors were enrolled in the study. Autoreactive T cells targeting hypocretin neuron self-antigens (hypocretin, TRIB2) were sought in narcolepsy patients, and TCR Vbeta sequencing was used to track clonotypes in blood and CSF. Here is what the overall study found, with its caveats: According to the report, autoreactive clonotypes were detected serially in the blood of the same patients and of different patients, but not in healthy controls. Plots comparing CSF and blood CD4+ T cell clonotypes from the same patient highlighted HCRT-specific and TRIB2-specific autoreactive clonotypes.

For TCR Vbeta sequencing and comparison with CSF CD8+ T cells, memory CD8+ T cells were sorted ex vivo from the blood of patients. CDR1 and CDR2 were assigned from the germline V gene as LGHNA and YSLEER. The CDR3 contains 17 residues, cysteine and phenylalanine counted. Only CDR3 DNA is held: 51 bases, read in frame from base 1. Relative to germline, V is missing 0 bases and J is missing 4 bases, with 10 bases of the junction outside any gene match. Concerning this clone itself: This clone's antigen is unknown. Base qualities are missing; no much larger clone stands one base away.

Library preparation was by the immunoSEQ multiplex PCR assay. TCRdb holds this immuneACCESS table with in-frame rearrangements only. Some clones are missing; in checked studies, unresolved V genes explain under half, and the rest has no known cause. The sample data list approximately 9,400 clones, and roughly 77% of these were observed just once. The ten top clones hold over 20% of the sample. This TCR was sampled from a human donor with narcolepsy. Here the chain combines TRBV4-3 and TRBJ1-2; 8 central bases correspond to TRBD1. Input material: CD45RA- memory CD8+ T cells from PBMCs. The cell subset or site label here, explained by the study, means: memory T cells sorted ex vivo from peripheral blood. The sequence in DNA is TGCGCCAGCAGCCAAGAACATCAGGGGGCTGTTATCTATGGCTACACCTTC. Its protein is CASSQEHQGAVIYGYTF.